The rows below give T cell receptor beta chains drawn from one sample of a study of blood T cells in healthy people across ages. TCRdb passed the 5' RACE reads through MiXCR, listing each CDR3 protein once. The sample has roughly 2 million distinct CDR3 sequences, about 50% seen once; the top ten hold over 2%. The sample comprised blood. Receptors originate from a woman aged 40 to 50 in good health. The CDR3 runs from the conserved cysteine through the conserved F or W. A D gene is named only where the DNA matches it firmly. The size of a clone is reported for some rows only, either as once, few or many, or as a class for expanded clones.

clone size: -
CDR3 length: 16
J gene: TRBJ2-5
D gene: -
V gene: TRBV5-1
CDR3 DNA: TGCGCCAGCAGCTTGCTGCCAGGATTGGGACAAGAGACCCAGTACTTC
CDR3 protein: CASSLLPGLGQETQYF

clone size: -
CDR3 length: 16
J gene: TRBJ1-4
D gene: TRBD1
V gene: TRBV2
CDR3 DNA: TGTGCCAGCAGGAGGACAGGGGGCAGGTTATATGAAAAACTGTTTTTT
CDR3 protein: CASRRTGGRLYEKLFF

clone size: -
CDR3 length: 13
J gene: TRBJ2-5
D gene: -
V gene: TRBV18
CDR3 DNA: TGTGCCAGCCCACCATACAGGCAAGAGACCCAGTACTTC
CDR3 protein: CASPPYRQETQYF

clone size: once
CDR3 length: 15
J gene: TRBJ2-1
D gene: -
V gene: TRBV27
CDR3 DNA: TGTGCCAGCAGTTCTAGCTGGGGGGCCTACAATGAGCAGTTCTTC
CDR3 protein: CASSSSWGAYNEQFF

clone size: few
CDR3 length: 15
J gene: TRBJ2-1
D gene: -
V gene: TRBV5-1
CDR3 DNA: TGCGCCAGCAGCAGGACGGCGGGGACCTACAATGAGCAGTTCTTC
CDR3 protein: CASSRTAGTYNEQFF

clone size: once
CDR3 length: 15
J gene: TRBJ1-2
D gene: -
V gene: TRBV19
CDR3 DNA: TGTGCCAGTAGTATAGACCTGAGCAGGAACTATGGCTACACCTTC
CDR3 protein: CASSIDLSRNYGYTF

clone size: few
CDR3 length: 14
J gene: TRBJ1-4
D gene: -
V gene: TRBV27
CDR3 DNA: TGTGCCAGCAGTGACGGCAGGAAGGATGAAAAACTGTTTTTT
CDR3 protein: CASSDGRKDEKLFF

clone size: -
CDR3 length: 15
J gene: TRBJ1-5
D gene: -
V gene: TRBV6-5
CDR3 DNA: TGTGCCAGCAAAAGAAGGGGAAGGGACAATCAGCCCCAGCATTTT
CDR3 protein: CASKRRGRDNQPQHF

clone size: once
CDR3 length: 14
J gene: TRBJ1-2
D gene: -
V gene: TRBV6-2/TRBV6-3
CDR3 DNA: TGTGCCAGCAGTTACTCCCTATACGGGTATGGCTACACCTTC
CDR3 protein: CASSYSLYGYGYTF

clone size: -
CDR3 length: 13
J gene: TRBJ2-3
D gene: -
V gene: TRBV20-1
CDR3 DNA: TGCAGTGCTAGAGATCTAGGATGGGATACGCAGTATTTT
CDR3 protein: CSARDLGWDTQYF

clone size: -
CDR3 length: 16
J gene: TRBJ2-5
D gene: -
V gene: TRBV4-1
CDR3 DNA: TGCGCCAGCAGCCAAGAGCAGGCCGCCTTAAATGGGGCCCAGTACTTC
CDR3 protein: CASSQEQAALNGAQYF

clone size: -
CDR3 length: 14
J gene: TRBJ2-3
D gene: -
V gene: TRBV6-5
CDR3 DNA: TGTGCCAGCAGTTACTACGGCTCCACAGATACGCAGTATTTT
CDR3 protein: CASSYYGSTDTQYF

clone size: -
CDR3 length: 15
J gene: TRBJ2-7
D gene: -
V gene: TRBV19
CDR3 DNA: TGTGCCAGTAGTATCAGGGACCAAGGATACTACGAGCAGTACTTC
CDR3 protein: CASSIRDQGYYEQYF